This T cell receptor beta chain was sequenced during a study of cytomegalovirus exposure and HLA in healthy donors. Looking at the study overall: An analysis done earlier identified about 120 million unique TCR beta sequences from 150 million to 200 million T cells.

Researchers ran the PCR with 60 Vbeta and 13 Jbeta primers. TCRdb keeps only in-frame clones here, not all; method: immunoSEQ multiplex PCR. The sample includes 95,000 to 150,000 clones, 50% to 75% of them seen just once. Source material: PBMCs. The TCR sequence derives from a woman in her thirties or forties in good health and CMV-seropositive.

CDR3 region: CASSLADSGGYTF. The CDR3 DNA is TGTGCCAGCAGCTTAGCCGACTCCGGTGGCTACACCTTC. The rearrangement joins TRBV11-3 to TRBJ1-2; no clear D. Germline assignment: CDR1 SGHNT and CDR2 YENEEA. V was cut by 1 base and J by 7 bases, with 10 bases left in between. CDR3 length equals 13 residues.